This record concerns one T cell receptor beta chain sequence. Its antigen is unidentified. The entry originates in a study of radiotherapy plus CTLA-4 blockade in lung cancer. About the study: 18% of patients responded objectively, and about 30% achieved disease control. Study-wide findings and caveats: Blood TCR clones of tumor origin expanded after radiotherapy plus ipilimumab. Interferon-beta and early blood T cell clone dynamics reportedly predicted response best.

The repertoire was sequenced with immunoSEQ multiplex PCR; TCRdb's copy has only in-frame clones and lacks some. The data show tens of thousands of clones, around 84% seen once. The study gave focal radiation plus ipilimumab CTLA-4 blockade to patients with chemo-refractory metastatic non-small-cell lung cancer. The clonotype comes from a human donor with non-small cell lung cancer that progressed on radiotherapy plus ipilimumab. Source: peripheral blood, taken from a patient treated with radiotherapy plus ipilimumab.

The CDR3 DNA follows: TGTGCCAGCAGACACCGGGACAGGGGTGGCTATGGCTACACCTTC. Its protein product is CASRHRDRGGYGYTF. This chain connects TRBV6-5 to TRBJ1-2, with 10 positions matching TRBD1. Germline lookup yields CDR1 MNHEY and CDR2 SVGAGI. J was trimmed by 4 bases and V by 6 bases; bases with no gene match: 8. The CDR3 consists of 15 residues.